This T cell receptor beta chain was observed in a study of T cells in localized non-small cell lung cancer. The method was immunoSEQ multiplex PCR; TCRdb's version includes in-frame clones alone and lacks a portion of them. The sample shows about 82,000 clones, over 60% of them seen only once. The CDR3 totals 15 residues. Germline trimming cut 5 bases from V and 6 bases from J; bases unmatched to any gene: 8. CDR1 is SGHAT and CDR2 is FQNNGV in the germline V gene. J is TRBJ2-1 and V is TRBV11-2; 9 nucleotides align to TRBD2. The sample in question was PBMCs, obtained before any cancer treatment. This receptor was obtained from a man aged 40 to 70 with stage II squamous cell lung carcinoma. CDR3 sequence reads: CASSLLAGAANEQFF. The CDR3 region has the DNA TGTGCCAGCAGCCTCTTAGCGGGAGCAGCCAATGAGCAGTTCTTC. Full variable domain (rest looked up from reference TRBV11-2 and TRBJ2-1): EAGVAQSPRYKIIEKRQSVAFWCNPISGHATLYWYQQILGQGPKLLIQFQNNGVVDDSQLPKDRFSAERLKGVDSTLKIQPAKLEDSAVYLCASSLLAGAANEQFFGPGTRLTVL.